Reported below is one TCR beta chain. The antigen remains unidentified. The CDR3 covers 14 residues. The germline CDR1 and CDR2 sequences are SEHNR and FQNEAQ (reference sequence). The ends were cut back, 6 bases at V and 2 bases at J, with 13 bases in the middle. The PCR was carried out with 60 Vbeta primers and 13 Jbeta primers. Using immunoSEQ multiplex PCR, the repertoire was profiled, and TCRdb retains in-frame clones only, with some absent. The repertoire has some 180,000 clones, around 86% of them found once; the top ten carry about 2%. This entry is derived from a study of cytomegalovirus exposure and HLA in healthy donors. Study information: From HLA-typed donors, an early data release held around 85 million unique TCRs.

Study-wide results and limits: Reports credit the classifier with highly specific, highly sensitive diagnosis of cytomegalovirus status. The listing of some 170 TCR beta chains classed them as cytomegalovirus-associated. When a later analysis was performed, an Asian-associated ancestry cluster reportedly had fewer N-insertions than the roughly 730-donor mean.

This receptor was identified in a male donor in good health and CMV-seronegative. The specimen was PBMCs. The chain is built from TRBV7-9 and TRBJ1-2, with D tentatively TRBD1 (5 bases). The CDR3 DNA is TGTGCCAGCAGTCCCAGGGCTGGGAACTATGGCTACACCTTC. Protein product: CASSPRAGNYGYTF.